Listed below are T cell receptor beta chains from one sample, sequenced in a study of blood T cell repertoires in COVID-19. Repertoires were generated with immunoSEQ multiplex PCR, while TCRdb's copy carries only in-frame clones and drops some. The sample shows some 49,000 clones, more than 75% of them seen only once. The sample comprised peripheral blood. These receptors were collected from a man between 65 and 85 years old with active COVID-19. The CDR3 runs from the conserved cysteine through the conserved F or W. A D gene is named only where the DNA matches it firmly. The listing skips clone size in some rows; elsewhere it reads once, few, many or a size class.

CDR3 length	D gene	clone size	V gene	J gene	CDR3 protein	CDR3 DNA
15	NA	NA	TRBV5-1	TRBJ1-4	CASSQGGVRREKLFF	TGCGCCAGCAGCCAGGGTGGGGTTCGACGGGAAAAACTGTTTTTT
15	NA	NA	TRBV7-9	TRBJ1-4	CASSNRGSGDEKLFF	TGTGCCAGCAGCAACCGGGGGTCGGGGGATGAAAAACTGTTTTTT
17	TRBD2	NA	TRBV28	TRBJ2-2	CASSPSGRAVNTGELFF	TGTGCCAGCAGTCCTAGCGGGAGGGCCGTGAACACCGGGGAGCTGTTTTTT
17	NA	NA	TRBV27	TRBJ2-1	CASSLFARDWTYNEQFF	TGTGCCAGCAGTTTATTCGCCCGGGACTGGACGTACAATGAGCAGTTCTTC
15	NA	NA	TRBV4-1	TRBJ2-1	CASSQEPTLPTEQFF	TGCGCCAGCAGCCAAGAACCTACGCTACCTACGGAGCAGTTCTTC
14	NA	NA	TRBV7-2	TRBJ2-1	CASSQGGLGNEQFF	TGTGCCAGCAGCCAGGGGGGCTTAGGGAATGAGCAGTTCTTC
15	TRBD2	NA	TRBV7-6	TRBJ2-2	CASTWTSGSGGELFF	TGTGCCAGCACGTGGACTAGCGGGAGTGGCGGGGAGCTGTTTTTT
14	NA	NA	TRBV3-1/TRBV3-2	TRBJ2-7	CASSQRRQDLEQYF	TGTGCCAGCAGCCAACGGAGACAGGACTTGGAGCAGTACTTC
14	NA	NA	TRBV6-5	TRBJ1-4	CASSSSRGWEKLFF	TGTGCCAGCAGTTCCAGCCGGGGGTGGGAAAAACTGTTTTTT
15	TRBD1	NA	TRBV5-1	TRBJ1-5	CASSPGTGPLQPQHF	TGCGCCAGCAGCCCGGGGACAGGTCCACTTCAGCCCCAGCATTTT
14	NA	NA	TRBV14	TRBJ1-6	CASSQLRGNSPLHF	TGTGCCAGCAGCCAATTACGGGGAAATTCACCCCTCCACTTT
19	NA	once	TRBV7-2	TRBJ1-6	CASTTFHGGLGWANSPLHF	TGTGCCAGCACGACCTTCCACGGGGGGCTCGGGTGGGCCAATTCACCCCTCCACTTT
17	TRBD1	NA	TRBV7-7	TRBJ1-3	CASSLDNRGLRADTIYF	TGTGCTAGCAGCTTAGATAACAGGGGCCTCCGGGCAGACACCATATATTTT
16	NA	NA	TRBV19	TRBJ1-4	CASTKGSTATNEKLFF	TGTGCCAGTACGAAGGGGTCGACTGCAACTAATGAAAAACTGTTTTTT
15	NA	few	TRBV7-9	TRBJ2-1	CASSSVPGQFMGQFF	TGTGCCAGCAGCTCTGTTCCGGGACAATTTATGGGGCAGTTCTTC
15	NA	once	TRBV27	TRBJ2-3	CASSLSPVLTDTQYF	TGTGCCAGCAGTTTATCTCCGGTCCTCACAGATACGCAGTATTTT
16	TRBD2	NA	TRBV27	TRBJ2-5	CASRQRTSGRKETQYF	TGTGCCAGCAGGCAACGGACTAGCGGGAGGAAAGAGACCCAGTACTTC
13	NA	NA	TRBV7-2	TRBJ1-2	CASSLSGQRGYTF	TGTGCCAGCAGCCTGAGCGGGCAAAGGGGCTACACCTTC
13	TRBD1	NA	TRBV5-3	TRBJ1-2	CARSSGQDYGYTF	TGTGCCAGAAGCTCCGGACAGGACTATGGCTACACCTTC
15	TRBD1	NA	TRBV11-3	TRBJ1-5	CASSPGGTGNQPQHF	TGTGCCAGCAGTCCGGGGGGGACAGGCAATCAGCCCCAGCATTTT
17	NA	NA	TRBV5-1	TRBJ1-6	CASSSYRETVYNSPLHF	TGCGCCAGCAGCTCTTACAGGGAGACTGTATATAATTCACCCCTCCACTTT
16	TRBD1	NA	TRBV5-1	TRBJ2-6	CASSLPTGNGANVLTF	TGCGCCAGCAGCTTGCCGACAGGGAATGGGGCCAACGTCCTGACTTTC
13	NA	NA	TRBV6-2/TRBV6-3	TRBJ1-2	CASSYPGQTGYTF	TGTGCCAGCAGTTACCCAGGACAGACTGGCTACACCTTC
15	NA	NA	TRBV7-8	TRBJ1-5	CASSLITAGNQPQHF	TGTGCCAGCAGCTTAATCACCGCAGGGAATCAGCCCCAGCATTTT
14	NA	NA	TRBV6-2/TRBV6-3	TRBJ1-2	CASSYSGGNYGYTF	TGTGCCAGCAGTTACTCAGGAGGGAACTATGGCTACACCTTC
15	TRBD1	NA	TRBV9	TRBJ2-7	CASSEGAGPSYEQYF	TGTGCCAGCAGCGAGGGGGCAGGGCCATCCTACGAGCAGTACTTC
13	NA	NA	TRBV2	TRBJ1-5	CASSETGNQPQHF	TGTGCCAGCAGTGAGACAGGCAATCAGCCCCAGCATTTT
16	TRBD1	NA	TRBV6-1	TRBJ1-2	CASSEARDRGTYGYTF	TGTGCCAGCAGTGAAGCGCGGGACAGGGGGACCTATGGCTACACCTTC
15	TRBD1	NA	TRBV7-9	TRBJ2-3	CASSLAGTRGDTQYF	TGTGCCAGCAGCTTAGCGGGGACCAGGGGGGATACGCAGTATTTT
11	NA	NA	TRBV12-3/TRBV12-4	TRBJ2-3	CAGPPSDTQYF	TGTGCCGGCCCCCCGTCAGATACGCAGTATTTT
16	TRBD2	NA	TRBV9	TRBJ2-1	CASSSTSGGTYNEQFF	TGTGCCAGCAGCTCAACTAGCGGGGGAACCTACAATGAGCAGTTCTTC
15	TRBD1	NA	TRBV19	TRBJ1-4	CASSPRDRDIEKLFF	TGTGCCAGTAGTCCCCGAGACAGGGACATTGAAAAACTGTTTTTT
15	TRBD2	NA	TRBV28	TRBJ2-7	CASSLGLAGAYEQYF	TGTGCCAGCAGCCTGGGACTAGCGGGAGCTTACGAGCAGTACTTC
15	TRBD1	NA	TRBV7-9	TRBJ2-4	CASSLDLTGVGIQYF	TGTGCCAGCAGCTTAGACCTAACAGGGGTCGGCATTCAGTACTTC
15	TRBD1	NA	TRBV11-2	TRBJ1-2	CASRNRGRDRDGYTF	TGTGCCAGCAGAAATAGGGGCCGGGACAGGGATGGCTACACCTTC
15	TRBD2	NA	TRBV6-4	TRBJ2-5	CASSGTSGPGETQYF	TGTGCCAGCAGTGGGACTAGCGGGCCCGGGGAGACCCAGTACTTC
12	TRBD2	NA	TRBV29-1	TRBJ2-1	CSGGRANNEQFF	TGCAGCGGCGGGAGGGCGAACAATGAGCAGTTCTTC
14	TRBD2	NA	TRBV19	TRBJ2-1	CASRLAGPGAEQFF	TGTGCCAGTAGACTAGCGGGCCCCGGGGCTGAGCAGTTCTTC
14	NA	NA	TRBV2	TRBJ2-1	CASSLTGPYNEQFF	TGTGCCAGCAGTTTAACAGGGCCCTACAATGAGCAGTTCTTC
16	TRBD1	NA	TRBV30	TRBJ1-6	CAWSMRTGRSNSPLHF	TGTGCCTGGAGTATGCGGACAGGGCGTAGTAATTCACCCCTCCACTTT
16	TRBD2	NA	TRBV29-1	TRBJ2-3	CSVGRLAGTGADTQYF	TGCAGCGTTGGCCGACTAGCGGGAACGGGGGCAGATACGCAGTATTTT
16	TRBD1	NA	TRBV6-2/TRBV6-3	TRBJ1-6	CASSDRVGSYNSPLHF	TGTGCCAGCAGTGACAGGGTTGGATCCTATAATTCACCCCTCCACTTT
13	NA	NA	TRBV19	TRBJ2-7	CASSVTESYEQYF	TGTGCCAGTAGCGTAACAGAATCCTACGAGCAGTACTTC
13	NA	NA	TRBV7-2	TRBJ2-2	CASSATGSGELFF	TGTGCCAGCAGCGCAACAGGGTCCGGGGAGCTGTTTTTT
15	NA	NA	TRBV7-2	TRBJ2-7	CASSPQRGSGYEQYF	TGTGCCAGCAGCCCACAAAGGGGTAGCGGCTACGAGCAGTACTTC
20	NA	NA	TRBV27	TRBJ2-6	CASSRGFGGALESGANVLTF	TGTGCCAGCAGTCGGGGGTTTGGAGGGGCCCTGGAATCTGGGGCCAACGTCCTGACTTTC
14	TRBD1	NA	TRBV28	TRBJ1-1	CASSGWTGNTEAFF	TGTGCCAGCAGTGGTTGGACAGGGAACACTGAAGCTTTCTTT
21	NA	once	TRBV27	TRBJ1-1	CASSSRPYGTPPYALNTEAFF	TGTGCCAGCAGTTCCAGACCTTATGGGACACCCCCCTACGCCTTGAACACTGAAGCTTTCTTT
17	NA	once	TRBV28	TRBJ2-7	CASSLAPDRKSTYEQYF	TGTGCCAGCAGTTTGGCCCCCGACAGGAAAAGCACCTACGAGCAGTACTTC
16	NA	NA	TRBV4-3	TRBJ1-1	CASSQINRVMDTEAFF	TGCGCCAGCAGCCAGATTAACAGGGTAATGGACACTGAAGCTTTCTTT
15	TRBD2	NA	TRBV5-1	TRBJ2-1	CASSLLLRGKGEQFF	TGCGCCAGCAGCCTTTTGTTGCGGGGGAAGGGTGAGCAGTTCTTC
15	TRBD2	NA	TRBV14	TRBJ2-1	CASSQGGRTYNEQFF	TGTGCCAGCAGCCAAGGCGGGAGGACGTACAATGAGCAGTTCTTC
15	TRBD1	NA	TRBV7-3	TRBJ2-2	CASSLSGTGTGELFF	TGTGCCAGCAGCTTATCCGGGACAGGTACCGGGGAGCTGTTTTTT
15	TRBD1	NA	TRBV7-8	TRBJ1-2	CASSSRTGVFYGYTF	TGTGCCAGCAGCTCTAGGACAGGGGTTTTCTATGGCTACACCTTC
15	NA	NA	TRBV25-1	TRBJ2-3	CASSEFGQRTDTQYF	TGTGCCAGCAGTGAATTCGGACAGCGCACAGATACGCAGTATTTT